These 16 T cell receptor beta chains share one sample of origin, sequenced in a study of tumor and adjacent non-tumor tissue in lung cancer. A modified ARM-PCR protocol with three rounds of nested PCR amplified TCRbeta. TCRdb called the multiplex PCR reads again in MiXCR, with one record for every CDR3 protein. The sample lists 90,000 to 100,000 distinct CDR3 sequences, about 80% occurring once. RNA was extracted from bulk tissue without any cell sorting. More than 3 cm separated this lung sample from the edge of the tumor. Sequences were obtained from distant non-tumor lung tissue. These receptors were taken from a man aged 60 to 75 with small cell lung cancer.

This clonotype showed up many times. A clone one base away is much larger, so this may be a read error. This chain uses TRBV5-5 with TRBJ2-3; D is possibly TRBD1 (6 bases). Germline CDR1 and CDR2: SGHKS and YYEKEE (reference sequence). This CDR3 has 15 residues. The CDR3 region has the DNA TGTGCCAGCAGCTTGTCCGGACAGCACACAAATACGCAGTATTTT. It is translated as CASSLSGQHTNTQYF.

Concerning this clonotype: Given the absence of the conserved phenylalanine or tryptophan at the CDR3 end, a read error is likely. The limits of the CDR3 on the DNA are not certain, so only TCRdb's listed CDR3 is given. The chain links TRBV11-2 to TRBJ2-1; whether TRBD1, the table's D call, matches the DNA was not checked. The CDR3 has 17 amino acids, counting both end residues. Germline V gives CDR1 SGHAT, CDR2 FQNNGV. CDR3 in amino acids: CASRLVTAQSSYNEQSL.

The genes are TRBV6-5 and TRBJ2-7, with 7 bases identical to TRBD1. The V gene end was trimmed by 0 bases and the J gene end by 12 bases; junction bases not matched to a gene: 8. The CDR3 length is 13 residues. Germline CDR1 is MNHEY and CDR2 is SVGAGI. CDR3 amino acids: CASSYSSQGEAYV. The CDR3 DNA sequence: TGTGCCAGCAGTTACTCGAGCCAGGGGGAAGCGTACGTC.

This clonotype showed up many times. This chain joins TRBV6-1 and TRBJ2-7; D remains unclear. This CDR3 is built from 14 residues. Per germline, CDR1 MNHNS and CDR2 SASEGT. V was cut by 6 bases and J by 6 bases, with 18 bases left in between. The CDR3 coding sequence is TGTGCCAGCAGGCACAATGACCGCAACGGCGAGCAGTACTTC. Protein product: CASRHNDRNGEQYF.

For this clonotype: A read error may account for a junction end that differs from germline. The chain is built from TRBV11-2 and TRBJ2-4; tentative D call: TRBD1 (6 bases). The germline gives CDR1 SGHAT, CDR2 FQNNGV. The CDR3 covers 18 residues. The CDR3 region is CVSSLGMGHGVAKNIQYF. The CDR3 region has the DNA TGTGTCAGCAGCTTGGGGATGGGACACGGGGTAGCCAAAAACATTCAATACTTC. Variable domain in full (rest from reference TRBV11-2 and TRBJ2-4): EAGVAQSPRYKIIEKRQSVAFWCNPISGHATLYWYQQILGQGPKLLIQFQNNGVVDDSQLPKDRFSAERLKGVDSTLKIQPAKLEDSAVYLCVSSLGMGHGVAKNIQYFGAGTRLSVL.

The gene calls are TRBV6-5 and TRBJ2-7, with D possibly being TRBD1 (6 bases). Germline loops: CDR1 MNHEY, CDR2 SVGAGI. The CDR3 sequence is 17 residues long. The V gene lost 10 bases and the J gene lost 2 bases, with 27 bases spanning the gap. The CDR3 DNA is TGTGCCAACAGCCGGATGCCACTACAGGGCGGGCCCTACGAGCAGTACTTC. It is translated as CANSRMPLQGGPYEQYF.

By frequency in the sample, this clonotype is medium-sized (0.01 to 0.1%). The gene calls are TRBV11-2 and TRBJ2-1; D gene unclear. The germline gives CDR1 SGHAT, CDR2 FQNNGV. There are 13 residues in the CDR3. Trimming took 3 bases from V and 5 from J, leaving 8 bases between them. CDR3 DNA sequence: TGTGCCAGCAGCTTCGTGCTCAACAATGAGCAGTTCTTC. It yields the protein CASSFVLNNEQFF.

In its sample, this clonotype was seen many times. The chain employs TRBV20-1 and TRBJ1-3; D gene unclear. The germline V gene has CDR1 DFQATT and CDR2 SNEGSKA (reference sequence). Trimming removed 2 bases at V and 3 bases at J, with 5 bases between. There are 12 residues in the CDR3. The CDR3 DNA follows: TGCAGTGCTAGATATTTTGGAAACACCATATATTTT. Translated, it gives CSARYFGNTIYF.

The count of this clonotype is one. A junction boundary mismatches the germline segment, possibly from a read error. The chain has TRBV4-2 and TRBJ1-5; no firm D call. CDR1 LGHNA and CDR2 YNFKEQ come from the germline V gene. This CDR3 region has 14 residues. The CDR3 DNA follows: TGTACCAGCAGCCAAGAGCGCGGGAATCAGCCCCAGCATTTT. Its protein product is CTSSQERGNQPQHF.

The chain couples TRBV11-2 to TRBJ2-3; D gene uncertain. CDR3 length: 13 residues. Germline CDR1 SGHAT, CDR2 FQNNGV. The CDR3 DNA is TGTGCTAGAAGCCTAGTTTGGACAGATACGCAGTATTTT. Translation gives CARSLVWTDTQYF. Looking up the rest from reference TRBV11-2 and TRBJ2-3 gives the full variable domain: EAGVAQSPRYKIIEKRQSVAFWCNPISGHATLYWYQQILGQGPKLLIQFQNNGVVDDSQLPKDRFSAERLKGVDSTLKIQPAKLEDSAVYLCARSLVWTDTQYFGPGTRLTVL.

This clonotype has just a few counts. Its ends do not fully match the called genes, so a read error is possible. The gene calls are TRBV11-2 and TRBJ1-1; 7 nucleotides agree with TRBD1. Germline CDR1 SGHAT, CDR2 FQNNGV. The CDR3 has 17 amino acids. In DNA, the CDR3 is TGTGCCAGCAGCTTTAGGGTGGTGGAGACAGGGAGAACTGAAGCTTCCTTT. This translates into CASSFRVVETGRTEASF.

A word on this clonotype: This may come from a read error, since a much larger clone is one base off. This chain connects TRBV11-1 to TRBJ2-1, with 15 bases aligning to TRBD2. The germline CDR1 and CDR2 sequences are SGHAT and FQDESV (reference sequence). The CDR3 extends over 14 amino acids. The CDR3 nucleotides read TGTGCCACCAGCTCAGGACTAGCGGGAGGGTTGCAGTTCTTC. Translating gives CATSSGLAGGLQFF.

Comment on this clonotype: This could be a read error, since a much larger clone is one nucleotide away. The V and J genes are TRBV20-1 and TRBJ1-2; unclear D gene. Germline V CDR1 and CDR2: DFQATT, SNEGSKA (reference sequence). The length of the CDR3 is 12 residues. The CDR3 DNA sequence: TGCAATGCTAGAGATGGCGTCTATGGCTACACCTTC. Translation: CNARDGVYGYTF.

Only a few counts were recorded for this clonotype. The V call is TRBV24-1, the J call TRBJ2-1; tentatively, D is TRBD2 (7 bases). Trimming took 3 bases from V and 8 from J, leaving 10 bases between them. CDR1 is KGHDR, CDR2 SFDVKD, per germline. The CDR3 is 13 residues long. CDR3 sequence: CATSDGRGDEQFF. In DNA, the CDR3 is TGTGCCACCAGTGATGGGAGGGGGGATGAGCAGTTCTTC.

V usage is TRBV6-6 and J usage is TRBJ1-2; D may be TRBD1 (5 bases). Germline lookup yields CDR1 MNHNY and CDR2 SVGAGI (reference sequence). V was cut by 7 bases and J by 3 bases, with 15 bases left in between. The CDR3 is made up of 14 amino acids. CDR3 bases: TGTGCCAGCACCCACCAAGGGGCAGACTATGGCTACACCTTC. Translation: CASTHQGADYGYTF.

For this clonotype: A junction end diverges from the germline sequence, so it may reflect a read error. The rearrangement links TRBV4-1 to TRBJ2-2, with D perhaps matching TRBD1 or TRBD2 (5 bases each). Germline V gene data show CDR1 as MGHRA and CDR2 as YSYEKL. The CDR3 covers 15 residues. The CDR3: CASSQCDRNTGELFF. CDR3 DNA sequence: TGCGCCAGTAGCCAATGCGACAGAAACACCGGGGAGCTATTTTTT.